This TCR beta chain was identified in a study of T cell responses to AZD1222 COVID-19 vaccine. In germline, CDR1 is SNHLY, CDR2 FYNNEI. The V end was cut by 8 bases, the J end by 4 bases, with 18 bases between. The CDR3 sequence is 16 residues long. This clone showed up just a few times. Method: immunoSEQ multiplex PCR; TCRdb's copy keeps in-frame clones and lacks some. Among fewer than 55,000 clones listed, 65% to 85% were seen once. The sequence derives from an adult in good health. The J gene is TRBJ1-6, the V gene TRBV2; D is unresolved. Here the sequenced sample was peripheral blood, taken on day 0 of MenACWY control vaccination. The CDR3 spells CASVATVQNYNSPLHF. The CDR3 DNA follows: TGTGCCAGCGTAGCCACAGTACAAAATTATAATTCACCCCTCCACTTT.